This T cell receptor (beta chain) comes out of a study of cytomegalovirus exposure and HLA in healthy donors. Trimming took 0 bases from V and 4 from J, leaving 10 bases between them. The CDR3 covers 15 residues. Germline V gives CDR1 SGDLS, CDR2 YYNGEE. The protocol was immunoSEQ multiplex PCR, while the TCRdb copy is restricted to in-frame clones and leaves out a portion. Altogether roughly 300,000 clones are present, roughly 90% being singletons, with the ten largest covering roughly 1%. The chain combines TRBV9 with TRBJ1-4; tentatively, D is TRBD1 (6 bases). What was sequenced was PBMCs. This clonotype originated in a woman aged 18-29 years in good health and CMV-seronegative. This CDR3 is CASSVGTGYNEKLFF. The CDR3 DNA reads as TGTGCCAGCAGCGTAGGTACAGGGTATAATGAAAAACTGTTTTTT.